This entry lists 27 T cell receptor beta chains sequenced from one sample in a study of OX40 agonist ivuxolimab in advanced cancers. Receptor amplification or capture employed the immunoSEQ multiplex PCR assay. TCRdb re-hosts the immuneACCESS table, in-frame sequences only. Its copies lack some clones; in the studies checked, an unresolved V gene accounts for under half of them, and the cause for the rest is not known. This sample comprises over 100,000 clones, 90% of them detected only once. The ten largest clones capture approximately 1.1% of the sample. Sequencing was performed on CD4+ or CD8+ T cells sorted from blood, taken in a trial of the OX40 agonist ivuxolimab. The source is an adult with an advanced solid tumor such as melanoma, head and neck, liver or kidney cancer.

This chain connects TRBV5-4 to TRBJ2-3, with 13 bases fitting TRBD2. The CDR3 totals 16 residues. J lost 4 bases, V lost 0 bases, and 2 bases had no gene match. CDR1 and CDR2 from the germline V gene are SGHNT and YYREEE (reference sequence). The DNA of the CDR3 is TGTGCCAGCAGCTTGGGACTAGCGGGAGGCGCAGATACGCAGTATTTT. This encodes CASSLGLAGGADTQYF.

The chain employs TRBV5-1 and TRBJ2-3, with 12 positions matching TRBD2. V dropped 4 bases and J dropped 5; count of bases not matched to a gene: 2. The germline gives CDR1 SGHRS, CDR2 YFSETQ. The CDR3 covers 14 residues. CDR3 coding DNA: TGCGCCAGCAGCCCGGGACTAGCGGGAGATACGCAGTATTTT. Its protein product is CASSPGLAGDTQYF.

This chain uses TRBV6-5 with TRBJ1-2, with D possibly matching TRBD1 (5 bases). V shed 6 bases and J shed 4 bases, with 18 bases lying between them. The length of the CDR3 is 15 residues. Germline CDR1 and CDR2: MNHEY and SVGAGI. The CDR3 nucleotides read TGTGCCAGCAGCAAGAACCGGGACGGAGTCTATGGCTACACCTTC. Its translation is CASSKNRDGVYGYTF.

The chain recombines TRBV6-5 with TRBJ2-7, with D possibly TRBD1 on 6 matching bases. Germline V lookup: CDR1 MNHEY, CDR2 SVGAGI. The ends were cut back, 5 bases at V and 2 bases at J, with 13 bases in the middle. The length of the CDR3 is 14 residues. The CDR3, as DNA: TGTGCCAGCAGTAAGGGACAAGGAGCCTACGAGCAGTACTTC. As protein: CASSKGQGAYEQYF.

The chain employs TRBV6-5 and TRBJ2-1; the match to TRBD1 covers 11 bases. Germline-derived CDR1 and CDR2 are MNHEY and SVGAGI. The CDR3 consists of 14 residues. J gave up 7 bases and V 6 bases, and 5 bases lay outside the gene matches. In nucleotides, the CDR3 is TGTGCCAGCAGGCCGGGACAGGGGGAAAATGAGCAGTTCTTC. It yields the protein CASRPGQGENEQFF.

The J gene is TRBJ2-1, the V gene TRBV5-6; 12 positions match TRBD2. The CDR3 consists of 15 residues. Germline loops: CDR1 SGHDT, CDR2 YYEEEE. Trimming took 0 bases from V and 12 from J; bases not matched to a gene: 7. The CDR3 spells CASSLVASGRDGQFF. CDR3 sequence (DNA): TGTGCCAGCAGCTTGGTAGCTAGCGGGAGGGATGGGCAGTTCTTC.

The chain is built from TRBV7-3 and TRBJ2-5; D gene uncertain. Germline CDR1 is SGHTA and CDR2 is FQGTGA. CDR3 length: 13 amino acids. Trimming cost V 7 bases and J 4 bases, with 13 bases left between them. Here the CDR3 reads CASTALERETQYF. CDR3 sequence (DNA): TGTGCCAGCACCGCTTTAGAGCGAGAGACCCAGTACTTC.

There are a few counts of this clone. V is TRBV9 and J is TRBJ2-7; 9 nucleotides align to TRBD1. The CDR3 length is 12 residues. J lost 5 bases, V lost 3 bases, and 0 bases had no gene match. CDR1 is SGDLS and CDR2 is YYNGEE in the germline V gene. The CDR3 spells CASSGQGDEQYF. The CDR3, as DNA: TGTGCCAGCAGCGGACAGGGGGACGAGCAGTACTTC.

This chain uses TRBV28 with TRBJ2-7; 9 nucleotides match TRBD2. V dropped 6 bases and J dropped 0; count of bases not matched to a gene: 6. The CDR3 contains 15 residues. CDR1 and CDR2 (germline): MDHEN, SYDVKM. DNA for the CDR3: TGTGCCAGCAGCCCCCTAGCGGGGTCCTCCTACGAGCAGTACTTC. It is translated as CASSPLAGSSYEQYF.

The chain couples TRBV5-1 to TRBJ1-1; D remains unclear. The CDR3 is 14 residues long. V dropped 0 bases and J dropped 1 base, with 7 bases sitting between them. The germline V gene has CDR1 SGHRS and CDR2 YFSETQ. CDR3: CASSLDAGNTEAFF. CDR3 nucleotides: TGCGCCAGCAGCTTGGATGCGGGGAACACTGAAGCTTTCTTT.

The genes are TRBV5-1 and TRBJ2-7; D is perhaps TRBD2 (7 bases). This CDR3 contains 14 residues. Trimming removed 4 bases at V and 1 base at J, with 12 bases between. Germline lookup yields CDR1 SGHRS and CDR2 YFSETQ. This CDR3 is CASSPGGLSYEQYF. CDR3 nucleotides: TGCGCCAGCAGCCCCGGGGGGCTATCCTACGAGCAGTACTTC.

CDR3 sequence reads: CASSSDPPGQGLNEQYF. As DNA, the CDR3 is TGCGCCAGCAGCTCAGACCCACCGGGACAGGGTCTAAACGAGCAGTACTTC. The chain recombines TRBV5-1 with TRBJ2-7; 9 bases are shared with TRBD1. The CDR3 contains 17 residues. In germline, CDR1 is SGHRS, CDR2 YFSETQ. Germline trimming cut 3 bases from V and 5 bases from J; bases unmatched to any gene: 15.

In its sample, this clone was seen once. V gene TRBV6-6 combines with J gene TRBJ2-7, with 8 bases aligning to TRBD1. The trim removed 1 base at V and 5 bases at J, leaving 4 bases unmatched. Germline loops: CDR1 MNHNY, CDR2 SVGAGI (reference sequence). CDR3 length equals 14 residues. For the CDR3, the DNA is TGTGCCAGCAGTTACTTGGACAGGGTGCACGAGCAGTACTTC. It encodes CASSYLDRVHEQYF.

The CDR3 nucleotides are TGCGCCAGCAGCTTGGGACTAGCGGGAGGGCACAATGAGCAGTTCTTC. Translating it yields CASSLGLAGGHNEQFF. The V call is TRBV5-1, the J call TRBJ2-1, with 14 bases matching TRBD2. The V segment lost 0 bases and the J segment 5 bases; nucleotides outside the gene matches: 1. CDR3 length: 16 amino acids. Per the germline V gene, CDR1 is SGHRS and CDR2 is YFSETQ.

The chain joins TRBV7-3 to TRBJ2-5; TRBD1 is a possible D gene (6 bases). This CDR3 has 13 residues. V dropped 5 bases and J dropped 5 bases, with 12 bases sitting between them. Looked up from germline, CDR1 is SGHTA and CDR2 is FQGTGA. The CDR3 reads CASSARTAETQYF. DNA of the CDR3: TGTGCCAGCAGCGCAAGGACAGCTGAGACCCAGTACTTC.

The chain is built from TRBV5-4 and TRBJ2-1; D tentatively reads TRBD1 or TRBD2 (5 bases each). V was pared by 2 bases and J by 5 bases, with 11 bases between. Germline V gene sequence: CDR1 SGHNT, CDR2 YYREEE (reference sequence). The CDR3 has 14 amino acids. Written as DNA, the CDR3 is TGTGCCAGCAGCTTAGACGGGGCGAACAATGAGCAGTTCTTC. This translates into CASSLDGANNEQFF.

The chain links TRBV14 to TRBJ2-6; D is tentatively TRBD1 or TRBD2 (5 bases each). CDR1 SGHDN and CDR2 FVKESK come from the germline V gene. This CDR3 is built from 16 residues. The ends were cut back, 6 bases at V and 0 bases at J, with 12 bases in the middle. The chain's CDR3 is CASRKGEFSGANVLTF. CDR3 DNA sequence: TGTGCCAGCAGGAAAGGGGAGTTCTCTGGGGCCAACGTCCTGACTTTC. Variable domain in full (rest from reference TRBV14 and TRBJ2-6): EAGVTQFPSHSVIEKGQTVTLRCDPISGHDNLYWYRRVMGKEIKFLLHFVKESKQDESGMPNNRFLAERTGGTYSTLKVQPAELEDSGVYFCASRKGEFSGANVLTFGAGSRLTVL.

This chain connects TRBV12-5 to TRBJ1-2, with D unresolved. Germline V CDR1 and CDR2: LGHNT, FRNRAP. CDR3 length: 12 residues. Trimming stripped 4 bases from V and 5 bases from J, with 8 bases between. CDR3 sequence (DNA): TGTGCTAGTGGTTCGACCACATATGGCTACACCTTC. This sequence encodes CASGSTTYGYTF.

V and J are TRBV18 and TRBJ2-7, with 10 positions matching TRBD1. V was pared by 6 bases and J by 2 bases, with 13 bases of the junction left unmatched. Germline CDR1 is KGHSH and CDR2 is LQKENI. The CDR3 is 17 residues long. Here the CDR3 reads CASSLYAPGQGTYEQYF. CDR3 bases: TGTGCCAGCTCTCTTTATGCCCCGGGACAGGGGACCTACGAGCAGTACTTC.

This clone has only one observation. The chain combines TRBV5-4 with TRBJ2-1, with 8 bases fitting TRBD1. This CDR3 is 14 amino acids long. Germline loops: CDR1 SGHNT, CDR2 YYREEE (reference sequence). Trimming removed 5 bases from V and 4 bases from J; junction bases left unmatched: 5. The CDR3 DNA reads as TGTGCCAGCAGGAGGACAGGGCTATACAATGAGCAGTTCTTC. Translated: CASRRTGLYNEQFF. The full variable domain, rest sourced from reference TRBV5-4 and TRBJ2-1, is ETGVTQSPTHLIKTRGQQVTLRCSSQSGHNTVSWYQQALGQGPQFIFQYYREEENGRGNFPPRFSGLQFPNYSSELNVNALELDDSALYLCASRRTGLYNEQFFGPGTRLTVL.

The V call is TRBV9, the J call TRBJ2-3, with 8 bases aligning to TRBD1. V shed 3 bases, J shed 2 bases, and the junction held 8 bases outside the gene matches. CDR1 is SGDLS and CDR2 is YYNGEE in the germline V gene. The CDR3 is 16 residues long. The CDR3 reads CASSGTPGQVTDTQYF. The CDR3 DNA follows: TGTGCCAGCAGCGGTACCCCGGGACAGGTCACAGATACGCAGTATTTT.

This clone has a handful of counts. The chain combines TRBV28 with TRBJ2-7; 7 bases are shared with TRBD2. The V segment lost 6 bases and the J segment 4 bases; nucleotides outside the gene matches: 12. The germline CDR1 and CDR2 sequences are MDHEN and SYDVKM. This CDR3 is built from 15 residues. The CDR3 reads CASRNIAGYPYEQYF. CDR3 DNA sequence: TGTGCCAGCAGAAACATAGCGGGTTACCCTTACGAGCAGTACTTC.

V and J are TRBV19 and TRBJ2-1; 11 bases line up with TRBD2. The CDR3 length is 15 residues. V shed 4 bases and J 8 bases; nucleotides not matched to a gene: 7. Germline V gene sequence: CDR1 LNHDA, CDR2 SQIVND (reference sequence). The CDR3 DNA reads TGTGCCAGTAGTACTCTAGCGGGGGGTAGGGATGAGCAGTTCTTC. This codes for CASSTLAGGRDEQFF.

The CDR3 protein is CASSPLTEALGENGYTF. CDR3 in DNA: TGTGCCAGCTCACCCTTGACAGAAGCCCTGGGAGAAAATGGCTACACCTTC. The chain joins TRBV18 to TRBJ1-2; D possibly corresponds to TRBD1 (5 bases). Germline V CDR1 and CDR2: KGHSH, LQKENI. Trimming removed 3 bases at V and 6 bases at J, with 23 bases between. The CDR3 is 17 amino acids.

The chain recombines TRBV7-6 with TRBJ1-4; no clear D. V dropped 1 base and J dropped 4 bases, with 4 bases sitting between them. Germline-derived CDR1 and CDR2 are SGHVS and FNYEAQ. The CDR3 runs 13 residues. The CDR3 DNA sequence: TGTGCCAGCAGCTTAGTCTATAATGAAAAACTGTTTTTT. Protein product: CASSLVYNEKLFF.

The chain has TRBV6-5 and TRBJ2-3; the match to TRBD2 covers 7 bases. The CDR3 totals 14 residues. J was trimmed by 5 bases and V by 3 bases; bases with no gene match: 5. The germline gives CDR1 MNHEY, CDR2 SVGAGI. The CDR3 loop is CASSYRAGEDTQYF. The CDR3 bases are TGTGCCAGCAGTTATAGGGCGGGAGAAGATACGCAGTATTTT.

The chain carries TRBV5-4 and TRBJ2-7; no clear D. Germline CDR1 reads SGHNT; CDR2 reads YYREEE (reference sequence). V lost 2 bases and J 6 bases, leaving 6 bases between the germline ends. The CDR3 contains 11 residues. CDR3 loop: CASSFGREQYF. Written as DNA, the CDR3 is TGTGCCAGCAGCTTTGGGCGCGAGCAGTACTTC.